Below are 14 T cell receptor beta chains sequenced from a single sample in a study of T cell repertoires in cytomegalovirus infection. Each CDR3 protein gets one entry after TCRdb re-called the reads with MiXCR. The sample has about 240,000 distinct CDR3 sequences; 10% to 15% are singletons. Material: PBMCs. These TCRs come from a human donor in good health (CMV status not recorded). Some clones in this sample may be carry-over from other donors' samples.

The sample holds a few counts of this clonotype. The chain has TRBV5-6 and TRBJ2-1; no clear D gene. The germline CDR1 and CDR2 sequences are SGHDT and YYEEEE. Trimming took off 3 bases at V and 4 bases at J, with 11 bases between the two ends. The CDR3 has 14 residues. The CDR3 region is CASSSLTGYNEQFF. DNA of the CDR3: TGTGCCAGCAGCTCCTTGACGGGTTACAATGAGCAGTTCTTC.

This clonotype has at least ten counts. The J gene is TRBJ2-6, the V gene TRBV12-3 or TRBV12-4; D remains ambiguous. Trimming removed 7 bases from V and 0 bases from J, with 22 bases in between. The CDR3 is made up of 19 amino acids. DNA of the CDR3: TGTGCCAGCAACAAGCAACCAGGTCAAGGCCGCTCTGGGGCCAACGTCCTGACTTTC. This sequence encodes CASNKQPGQGRSGANVLTF.

This clonotype showed up many times. This chain joins TRBV7-8 and TRBJ2-5; no reliable D call. V gave up 1 base and J gave up 5 bases, with 8 bases separating them. The CDR3 extends over 13 amino acids. The germline V gene encodes CDR1 SGHVS and CDR2 FQNEAQ. The CDR3 DNA is TGTGCCAGCAGCTTAGTCAGACGCGAGACCCAGTACTTC. This sequence encodes CASSLVRRETQYF. The full variable domain, rest sourced from reference TRBV7-8 and TRBJ2-5, is GAGVSQSPRYKVAKRGQDVALRCDPISGHVSLFWYQQALGQGPEFLTYFQNEAQLDKSGLPSDRFFAERPEGSVSTLKIQRTQQEDSAVYLCASSLVRRETQYFGPGTRLLVL.

By share of the sample, this clonotype is large. The DNA of the CDR3 is TGTGCCAGCAGCGGAGGACGGGGGGTAAACACCGGGGAGCTGTTTTTT. As protein: CASSGGRGVNTGELFF. The rearrangement joins TRBV7-9 to TRBJ2-2, with TRBD2 matching over 7 bases. The trim removed 5 bases at V and 2 bases at J, leaving 8 bases unmatched. Per the germline V gene, CDR1 is SEHNR and CDR2 is FQNEAQ (reference sequence). The CDR3 is made up of 16 amino acids.

In this sample, this clonotype turned up many times. The V and J genes are TRBV7-2 and TRBJ2-2, with D possibly being TRBD2 (6 bases). Germline V gene data show CDR1 as SGHTA and CDR2 as FQGNSA. V lost 6 bases and J 5 bases, leaving 13 bases between the germline ends. The CDR3 totals 14 residues. The CDR3 region has the DNA TGTGCCAGCAGGTACACGGCGGGAACCGGGGAGCTGTTTTTT. This gives the protein CASRYTAGTGELFF. The whole variable domain, remainder taken from reference TRBV7-2 and TRBJ2-2, is GAGVSQSPSNKVTEKGKDVELRCDPISGHTALYWYRQSLGQGLEFLIYFQGNSAPDKSGLPSDRFSAERTGGSVSTLTIQRTQQEDSAVYLCASRYTAGTGELFFGEGSRLTVL.

This clonotype was picked up many times. The gene calls are TRBV7-2 and TRBJ2-3; 8 bases line up with TRBD1. Germline V CDR1 and CDR2: SGHTA, FQGNSA. Trimming took 5 bases from V and 6 from J; bases not matched to a gene: 7. This CDR3 spans 14 amino acids. CDR3 sequence reads: CASSRTGIGDTQYF. CDR3 DNA: TGTGCCAGCAGCCGGACAGGGATCGGGGATACGCAGTATTTT.

This rearrangement joins TRBV19 to TRBJ2-2; the D gene could be TRBD1 or TRBD2 (5 bases each). The CDR3 extends over 16 amino acids. Trimming stripped 1 base from V and 4 bases from J, with 13 bases between. CDR1 LNHDA and CDR2 SQIVND come from the germline V gene (reference sequence). CDR3 bases: TGTGCCAGTAGTATAGGGTCGGCAGGGAGCACCGGGGAGCTGTTTTTT. Its translation: CASSIGSAGSTGELFF. The whole variable domain, remainder taken from reference TRBV19 and TRBJ2-2, is DGGITQSPKYLFRKEGQNVTLSCEQNLNHDAMYWYRQDPGQGLRLIYYSQIVNDFQKGDIAEGYSVSREKKESFPLTVTSAQKNPTAFYLCASSIGSAGSTGELFFGEGSRLTVL.

The chain is built from TRBV14 and TRBJ1-6; tentatively, D is TRBD1 (5 bases). The CDR3 is 13 amino acids. Germline assignment: CDR1 SGHDN and CDR2 FVKESK. V lost 4 bases, J lost 9 bases, and 10 bases lay in between. In DNA form, the CDR3 reads TGTGCCAGCAGCCCAACGGGGCTTTCACCCCTCCACTTT. This translates into CASSPTGLSPLHF. Based on the CDR3 plus reference TRBV14 and TRBJ1-6, the full variable domain is EAGVTQFPSHSVIEKGQTVTLRCDPISGHDNLYWYRRVMGKEIKFLLHFVKESKQDESGMPNNRFLAERTGGTYSTLKVQPAELEDSGVYFCASSPTGLSPLHFGNGTRLTVT.

The chain joins TRBV5-4 to TRBJ2-5; D might be TRBD2 (6 bases). CDR3 size: 15 residues. Trimming cost V 0 bases and J 1 base, with 10 bases left between them. The germline V gene encodes CDR1 SGHNT and CDR2 YYREEE (reference sequence). The CDR3 here is CASSLGGLPQETQYF. For the CDR3, the DNA is TGTGCCAGCAGCTTGGGGGGACTTCCCCAAGAGACCCAGTACTTC.

The chain combines TRBV10-3 with TRBJ2-5, with 10 bases that match TRBD2. CDR1 is ENHRY and CDR2 is SYGVKD in the germline V gene. CDR3 length: 15 residues. Unmatched junction bases numbered 4, after V lost 4 bases and J lost 2 bases. CDR3: CAISASGSSQETQYF. The CDR3 DNA follows: TGTGCCATCAGTGCTAGCGGGAGTTCTCAAGAGACCCAGTACTTC.

This clonotype appeared a few times. The chain links TRBV20-1 to TRBJ2-1; no clear D. The CDR3 runs to 15 residues. CDR1 and CDR2 (germline): DFQATT, SNEGSKA (reference sequence). V gave up 2 bases and J gave up 0 bases, with 11 bases separating them. The CDR3 bases are TGCAGTGCTAGAAGCCGGGCCAGCTCCTACAATGAGCAGTTCTTC. As protein: CSARSRASSYNEQFF.

This clonotype was seen many times. V gene TRBV19 combines with J gene TRBJ1-1; 7 positions agree with TRBD1. This CDR3 comprises 15 residues. Germline V gene data show CDR1 as LNHDA and CDR2 as SQIVND (reference sequence). The ends lost 7 bases at V and 1 base at J; junction bases unmatched: 9. CDR3 region: CASKNPGGPNTEAFF. The CDR3 DNA reads as TGTGCCAGTAAAAACCCAGGGGGACCGAACACTGAAGCTTTCTTT.

The chain is built from TRBV20-1 and TRBJ2-5; TRBD1 is a possible D gene (6 bases). The CDR3 totals 13 residues. Per the germline V gene, CDR1 is DFQATT and CDR2 is SNEGSKA (reference sequence). Between the trimmed V and J ends, which lost 7 bases and 5 bases, there was a span of 17 bases. The chain's CDR3 is CSVMGAPIETQYF. CDR3 bases: TGCAGTGTGATGGGGGCGCCGATCGAGACCCAGTACTTC.

This clonotype occurred many times. J is TRBJ1-4 and V is TRBV6-5; D gene ambiguous. Germline CDR1 MNHEY, CDR2 SVGAGI. The CDR3 consists of 14 residues. Trimming removed 2 bases from V and 4 bases from J, with 8 bases in between. CDR3: CASSYSGNNEKLFF. The CDR3 DNA sequence: TGTGCCAGCAGTTACAGCGGGAATAATGAAAAACTGTTTTTT.